A selection of T cell receptor beta chains follows, all from one sample in a study of technical replicates of blood from a few donors. TCRdb's copy holds only in-frame clones and misses some; the assay was immunoSEQ multiplex PCR. The sample shows 76,000 or so clones, 65% to 90% of them seen only once. Sequencing used PBMCs. Receptors were obtained from a human donor in good health. Some clones in this sample may be carry-over from other donors' samples. CDR3s include the opening cysteine and the closing phenylalanine or tryptophan. The D gene is left open where the match is weak. The listing skips clone size in some rows; elsewhere it reads once, few, many or a size class.

clone_size j_call v_call d_call cdr3_nt cdr3_aa
NA TRBJ2-1 TRBV11-2 TRBD2 TGTGCCAGCAGCATTAGCGGGGGTAATAATGAGCAGTTCTTC CASSISGGNNEQFF
NA TRBJ2-7 TRBV2 TRBD2 TGTGCCAGCAGCCCCCTAGCGGGAGGCTCCTACGAGCAGTACTTC CASSPLAGGSYEQYF
NA TRBJ1-5 TRBV2 TRBD1 TGTGCCAGCAACAGGGGACCTAATCAGCCCCAGCATTTT CASNRGPNQPQHF
NA TRBJ1-2 TRBV7-2 NA TGTGCCAGCAGCTTAGGGGTTCCGGGCAGGGGCGGCTACACCTTC CASSLGVPGRGGYTF
NA TRBJ2-7 TRBV7-2 NA TGTGCCAGCAGCCAAGTCCGGGGATACGAGCAGTACTTC CASSQVRGYEQYF
few TRBJ1-6 TRBV30 NA TGTGCCTGGAGGCCAGGGGTCTATAATTCACCCCTCCACTTT CAWRPGVYNSPLHF
NA TRBJ2-3 TRBV5-5 TRBD2 TGTGCCAGCAGCTTGGGGCGGGGGGTGTCGTCAGATACGCAGTATTTT CASSLGRGVSSDTQYF
NA TRBJ1-4 TRBV7-9 TRBD1 TGTGCCAGCAGCTGGGGGGACAGGTCAACTAATGAAAAACTGTTTTTT CASSWGDRSTNEKLFF
NA TRBJ2-4 TRBV5-6 NA TGTGCCAGCAGCTTGGTCGTGACAACAAACATTCAGTACTTC CASSLVVTTNIQYF
once TRBJ1-5 TRBV2 NA TGTGCCAGCAGTGATAATCCGGGAAAGCCCCAGCATTTT CASSDNPGKPQHF
NA TRBJ2-7 TRBV7-2 TRBD2 TGTGCCAGCAGCGTAACTAGCGGGAGATCCAACGAGCAGTACTTC CASSVTSGRSNEQYF
NA TRBJ2-7 TRBV28 NA TGTGCCAGCAGGGCCGGGGGGCCCTACGAGCAGTACTTC CASRAGGPYEQYF
NA TRBJ1-3 TRBV4-3 NA TGCGCCAGCAGCCAGCAGCGGGGGGGGAACTCTGGAAACACCATATATTTT CASSQQRGGNSGNTIYF
once TRBJ2-7 TRBV5-1 NA TGCGCCAGCAGCTCTGGGGAGTCCAGCCTCCACGAGCAGTACTTC CASSSGESSLHEQYF
NA TRBJ1-4 TRBV18 NA TGTGCCAGCTCGCCCCAGGGGAATGAAAAACTGTTTTTT CASSPQGNEKLFF
NA TRBJ1-1 TRBV7-9 NA TGTGCCAGCAGCTTAGATGGATCGGGCACTGAAGCTTTCTTT CASSLDGSGTEAFF
NA TRBJ2-3 TRBV11-2 TRBD2 TGTGCCAGCAGCTTAGGGACTAGCGGGAAAACAGATACGCAGTATTTT CASSLGTSGKTDTQYF
NA TRBJ2-3 TRBV7-9 NA TGTGCCAGCAGCCCTCGCGGGCCAGATACGCAGTATTTT CASSPRGPDTQYF
NA TRBJ2-7 TRBV6-1 NA TGTGCCAGCAGGAGGGAGGTTTTCTACGAGCAGTACTTC CASRREVFYEQYF
NA TRBJ2-2 TRBV9 NA TGTGCCAGCAGCCCAAACACCGGGGAGCTGTTTTTT CASSPNTGELFF
NA TRBJ1-1 TRBV9 TRBD1 TGTGCCAGCAGCGAGGGGACAGGGAACACTGAAGCTTTCTTT CASSEGTGNTEAFF
NA TRBJ1-5 TRBV7-2 TRBD1 TGTGCCAGCAGCCAAACCGGGACAGGGATCAATCAGCCCCAGCATTTT CASSQTGTGINQPQHF
NA TRBJ2-7 TRBV18 NA TGTGCCAGCTCACTACAGGGGGGGGTCCACGAGCAGTACTTC CASSLQGGVHEQYF
NA TRBJ2-7 TRBV29-1 NA TGCAGCGTTGTACACCCTAGGAAATACGAGCAGTACTTC CSVVHPRKYEQYF
NA TRBJ2-1 TRBV9 NA TGTGCCAGCAGCTTCTTAGGGGGGGCCACCTACAATGAGCAGTTCTTC CASSFLGGATYNEQFF
few TRBJ1-2 TRBV11-1 NA TGTGCCAGCAGCCAATACAACAGTGGCTACACCTTC CASSQYNSGYTF
few TRBJ1-3 TRBV19 NA TGTGCCAGTAGTGAGACAGCTGGAAACACCATATATTTT CASSETAGNTIYF
NA TRBJ1-5 TRBV7-9 NA TGTGCCAGCAGCTTAGGGACAGAAAATCAGCCCCAGCATTTT CASSLGTENQPQHF
NA TRBJ2-6 TRBV6-1 NA TGTGCCAGCCGGCCGGGTTCTGGGGCCAACGTCCTGACTTTC CASRPGSGANVLTF
NA TRBJ2-1 TRBV6-5 TRBD2 TGTGCCAGCAGTAGGACTAGCGGGGACAATGAGCAGTTCTTC CASSRTSGDNEQFF
NA TRBJ1-2 TRBV10-3 NA TGTGCCATCAGTGATGCGTACTATGGCTACACCTTC CAISDAYYGYTF
NA TRBJ2-2 TRBV27 NA TGTGCCAGCAGTAAAACTAGGACCGGGGAGCTGTTTTTT CASSKTRTGELFF